Detailed here is one TCR beta chain. What it binds is unknown. Germline V gives CDR1 SGHDT, CDR2 YYEEEE. V lost 2 bases, J lost 4 bases, and 7 bases stayed unmatched. The CDR3 has 16 amino acids. The data are from a study of cytomegalovirus exposure and HLA in healthy donors. The method was immunoSEQ multiplex PCR; TCRdb's version includes in-frame clones alone and lacks a portion of them. The data show over 200,000 clones, around 87% seen once. Study outcomes and limitations: According to a subsequent analysis, TCR clusters identified in the first cohort showed a tendency to co-occur across the roughly 120 validation repertoires.

The sample consisted of PBMCs. This clonotype was sampled from a woman between 18 and 30 years old in good health and CMV-seropositive. This sequence joins TRBV5-6 and TRBJ2-1; 9 bases align to TRBD2. The CDR3 sequence: CASSFGGRAVYNEQFF. The CDR3 coding sequence is TGTGCCAGCAGCTTTGGCGGGAGGGCCGTATACAATGAGCAGTTCTTC.